What follows are 12 T cell receptor beta chains derived from one specimen sequenced in a study of cytomegalovirus exposure and HLA in healthy donors (dated by TCRdb to the late 2010s). Libraries were constructed by the immunoSEQ multiplex PCR assay. For the multiplex PCR, a mixture combining 60 forward primers for TCR Vbeta segments and 13 reverse primers for TCR Jbeta segments was used. TCRdb carries this immuneACCESS record with in-frame sequences only. Its versions omit some clonotypes, under half of them owing to an unresolved V gene in the studies checked, with the rest unexplained. Present in this sample are around 100,000 clones, around 80% of which were seen just once. The biggest ten clones account for approximately 4.8% of the sample. Sequencing was carried out using PBMCs. These receptors were obtained from a male donor in good health and CMV-seropositive.

This clone came up a few times. V is TRBV6-1 and J is TRBJ1-2, with D maybe TRBD1 (6 bases). Germline V gene data show CDR1 as MNHNS and CDR2 as SASEGT. The CDR3 is made up of 16 amino acids. With 2 bases removed from V and 8 bases from J, the gap between germline ends came to 21 bases. CDR3 protein: CASSERFWTVLDGYTF. The CDR3 DNA follows: TGTGCCAGCAGTGAAAGATTTTGGACAGTCTTGGACGGCTACACCTTC.

The V and J genes are TRBV28 and TRBJ1-5, with D perhaps TRBD1 (5 bases). Germline lookup yields CDR1 MDHEN and CDR2 SYDVKM. Trimming took off 7 bases at V and 1 base at J, with 14 bases between the two ends. This CDR3 contains 15 residues. The DNA of the CDR3 is TGTGCCAGCACCATAGCCCAGGGAAGCAATCAGCCCCAGCATTTT. It is translated as CASTIAQGSNQPQHF.

J is TRBJ2-7 and V is TRBV4-1; tentative D call: TRBD2 (5 bases). This CDR3 spans 15 amino acids. The ends were cut back, 0 bases at V and 3 bases at J, with 12 bases in the middle. The germline CDR1 and CDR2 sequences are MGHRA and YSYEKL. The CDR3 region has the DNA TGCGCCAGCAGCCAAGAACCCGGGGTTGGCTACGAGCAGTACTTC. Translated: CASSQEPGVGYEQYF.

This rearrangement joins TRBV11-2 to TRBJ2-7; 11 nucleotides match TRBD2. Per the germline V gene, CDR1 is SGHAT and CDR2 is FQNNGV. The CDR3 runs 15 residues. Trimming at V came to 5 bases and at J to 3 bases, leaving 6 bases not matched to a gene. The CDR3 is CASSATSGGIYEQYF. Written as DNA, the CDR3 is TGTGCCAGCAGCGCCACTAGCGGGGGTATCTACGAGCAGTACTTC.

This chain uses TRBV5-6 with TRBJ2-2; D unclear. Per the germline V gene, CDR1 is SGHDT and CDR2 is YYEEEE. V was clipped by 1 base and J by 4 bases, with 14 bases between them. This CDR3 has 16 amino acids. The CDR3 reads CASSLRRQSGTGELFF. DNA for the CDR3: TGTGCCAGCAGCTTGCGGCGGCAGTCGGGCACCGGGGAGCTGTTTTTT.

In its sample, this clone was seen once. This sequence joins TRBV5-4 and TRBJ2-2; D is possibly TRBD2 (6 bases). Trimming shortened V by 7 bases and J by 7 bases, and 8 bases separated the two germline ends. The CDR3 has 11 amino acids. Germline V CDR1 and CDR2: SGHNT, YYREEE (reference sequence). CDR3 sequence: CASLGGGELFF. The DNA of the CDR3 is TGTGCCAGCCTCGGGGGCGGGGAGCTGTTTTTT.

This rearrangement joins TRBV7-9 to TRBJ2-7; 7 nucleotides align to TRBD1. The length of the CDR3 is 13 residues. CDR1 SEHNR and CDR2 FQNEAQ come from the germline V gene (reference sequence). The V gene end was trimmed by 3 bases and the J gene end by 4 bases; junction bases not matched to a gene: 3. The CDR3 region has the DNA TGTGCCAGCAGCTTCAGGGGGTCTTACGAGCAGTACTTC. It encodes CASSFRGSYEQYF. Full variable domain (outside the CDR3, taken from reference TRBV7-9 and TRBJ2-7): DTGVSQNPRHKITKRGQNVTFRCDPISEHNRLYWYRQTLGQGPEFLTYFQNEAQLEKSRLLSDRFSAERPKGSFSTLEIQRTEQGDSAMYLCASSFRGSYEQYFGPGTRLTVT.

This clone has just a few counts. The genes are TRBV10-1 and TRBJ2-5; TRBD2 is a possible D gene (5 bases). The germline V gene encodes CDR1 WNHNN and CDR2 SYGVQD (reference sequence). Trimming took off 4 bases at V and 7 bases at J, with 13 bases between the two ends. CDR3 length equals 13 residues. CDR3 amino acids: CASSVSREGTQYF. The CDR3 DNA sequence: TGCGCCAGCAGTGTATCTAGAGAGGGGACCCAGTACTTC.

This clone has just a few counts. The gene calls are TRBV19 and TRBJ2-1, with 12 bases that match TRBD2. Germline values: CDR1 LNHDA, CDR2 SQIVND (reference sequence). There are 15 residues in the CDR3. The V and J ends lost 7 bases and 8 bases, in that order; junction bases with no gene match: 9. The CDR3 DNA reads as TGTGCCAGTAAACGCCTAGCGGGAGGGCCACATGAGCAGTTCTTC. The encoded protein is CASKRLAGGPHEQFF.

The J gene is TRBJ2-7, the V gene TRBV6-6, with D possibly TRBD1 on 6 matching bases. Between the trimmed V and J ends, which lost 5 bases and 1 base, there was a span of 12 bases. CDR1 and CDR2 (germline): MNHNY, SVGAGI (reference sequence). The CDR3 totals 14 residues. In DNA, the CDR3 is TGTGCCAGCAGTCACACAGGGAAATCCTACGAGCAGTACTTC. Translation gives CASSHTGKSYEQYF.

Only a few counts were recorded for this clone. V gene TRBV5-1 combines with J gene TRBJ2-5; 7 bases align to TRBD1. The J call may be wrong; the DNA end is better matched by TRBJ2-7. The CDR3 is made up of 13 amino acids. CDR1 and CDR2 from the germline V gene are SGHRS and YFSETQ. The CDR3: CASRVTGLNEQYF. CDR3 in DNA: TGCGCCAGCAGGGTGACAGGGTTGAACGAGCAGTACTTC.

This clone was observed a single time. The chain carries TRBV5-6 and TRBJ2-3; D might be TRBD2 (6 bases). Germline CDR1 and CDR2: SGHDT and YYEEEE. This CDR3 is 15 amino acids long. The germline V and J ends were trimmed by 4 bases and 4 bases, with 16 bases remaining between them. The CDR3 bases are TGTGCCAGCAGCATCGGGACTCCCTCCGCAGATACGCAGTATTTT. It yields the protein CASSIGTPSADTQYF.